This T cell receptor (beta chain) was recorded in a study of memory CD4+ T cells and cytomegalovirus serostatus. Study-level points and caveats: The CMV-associated TCR signature appears largely within the CD4+ memory repertoire. About 40% of the roughly 150 known CMV-associated TCRbeta sequences appeared in CD4+ memory.

Using immunoSEQ multiplex PCR, the repertoire was profiled, and TCRdb retains in-frame clones only, with some absent. In the table there are 61,000 or so clones, around 82% of which are singletons. The table lists this clone with a count of one. Its matching antigen is unknown. The sort gate was single viable CD3+CD4+CD8-CD45RO+ cells for memory CD4+ T cells. Sequencing was done on a sample of memory CD4+ T cells from blood. The sequence derives from an adult in good health and CMV-seronegative. Some clones in this sample may be carry-over from other donors' samples.

This CDR3 reads CASSLGDRGITSGRRDTQYF. The DNA of the CDR3 is TGCGCCAGCAGCTTGGGGGACAGGGGTATCACTAGCGGGAGAAGAGATACGCAGTATTTT. This rearrangement joins TRBV5-1 to TRBJ2-3, with D tentatively TRBD2 (11 bases). Trimming shortened V by 0 bases and J by 5 bases, and 28 bases separated the two germline ends. This CDR3 has 20 residues. The germline V gene encodes CDR1 SGHRS and CDR2 YFSETQ.